This T cell receptor (beta chain) was captured by sequencing in a study of cytomegalovirus exposure and HLA in healthy donors. CDR1 is SGHRS and CDR2 is YFSETQ in the germline V gene. This CDR3 contains 12 residues. Trimming took 1 base from V and 4 from J, leaving 4 bases between them. Sequenced by immunoSEQ multiplex PCR; TCRdb stores in-frame clones only, minus some. Of approximately 59,000 clones listed, over 90% are singletons. The sequenced sample was PBMCs. The TCR originated in a man younger than 35 in good health and CMV-seropositive. The rearrangement uses TRBV5-1 and TRBJ2-3; D gene unclear. Written as DNA, the CDR3 is TGCGCCAGCAGCTTGAGCGCAGATACGCAGTATTTT. Amino acids: CASSLSADTQYF.